This T cell receptor beta chain was obtained from a study of shared clonotypes between healthy human individuals. Study background: Participating donors consisted of a couple of women and a few men aged 18 to 49. General observations from the study: Memory subsets generally showed lower estimated richness than naive subsets. Blood alone was sampled, and tissue repertoires likely differ.

The CDR3 loop spans 13 amino acids. Germline-derived CDR1 and CDR2 are SGHRS and YFSETQ. The V end lost 4 bases, the J end lost 7 bases, and 14 bases lay between the germline ends. Assay used: immunoSEQ multiplex PCR; TCRdb lists only in-frame clones, some missing. The sample lists some 1,600,000 clones; about 98% were seen once. Details on this clone: Antigen unknown.

The V gene is TRBV5-1, the J gene TRBJ1-1; D may be TRBD1 (6 bases). The sequenced sample was naive CD4+ T cells sorted from blood. Subset defined: CD45RA+ positively selected. This clonotype was sampled from a man between 25 and 39 years old in good health. CDR3 protein: CASSRGQLNEAFF. For the CDR3, the DNA is TGCGCCAGCAGCCGTGGACAGCTTAATGAAGCTTTCTTT.